The 6 T cell receptor beta chains in this list originate from one sample, sequenced in a study of T cells in Graves' hyperthyroidism and ophthalmopathy. RNA transcripts gave rise to amplified TCR beta CDR3 regions. Researchers ran a first-round RT-PCR on the TCR CDR3 using the HTBI primer set. From the multiplex PCR reads, TCRdb called clonotypes with MiXCR, one entry per CDR3 protein. The table includes some 490,000 distinct CDR3 sequences, about 22% detected once. Sequencing was done on a sample of blood. These TCRs come from a woman in her 70s with Graves' ophthalmopathy.

This clonotype turned up a few times. The gene calls are TRBV7-6 and TRBJ2-1, with 13 bases lining up with TRBD2. J was trimmed by 13 bases and V by 5 bases; bases with no gene match: 11. The V gene's germline CDR1 is SGHVS and CDR2 FNYEAQ. The length of the CDR3 is 15 residues. CDR3 sequence: CASSLPPGTSGNQFF. The CDR3 bases are TGTGCCAGCAGCCTTCCACCAGGGACTAGCGGGAACCAGTTCTTC.

The rearrangement uses TRBV18 and TRBJ2-2, with D possibly being TRBD1 (5 bases). Per the germline V gene, CDR1 is KGHSH and CDR2 is LQKENI. The CDR3 is made up of 14 amino acids. V was cut by 3 bases and J by 4 bases, with 9 bases left in between. The CDR3 DNA sequence: TGTGCCAGCTCACCGACAGTTCTCACCGGGGAGCTGTTTTTT. Its translation: CASSPTVLTGELFF.

The chain uses TRBV28 and TRBJ2-1; a weak D match, TRBD2 (6 bases). V dropped 4 bases and J dropped 4 bases, with 11 bases sitting between them. The CDR3 sequence is 14 residues long. Germline values: CDR1 MDHEN, CDR2 SYDVKM. CDR3 DNA sequence: TGTGCCAGCAGTTCGGGGGAAGTATACAATGAGCAGTTCTTC. Encoded protein: CASSSGEVYNEQFF.

This clonotype occurred a few times. The genes are TRBV29-1 and TRBJ1-5, with D possibly matching TRBD1 (5 bases). This CDR3 contains 15 residues. V lost 6 bases and J lost 1, with 16 bases in between. Germline V gene data show CDR1 as SQVTM and CDR2 as ANQGSEA. The CDR3 DNA is TGCAGCGTAGCCCTGGGGGGGAACAGCAATCAGCCCCAGCATTTT. Its protein product is CSVALGGNSNQPQHF.

This clonotype has only a few counts. The rearrangement uses TRBV6-1 and TRBJ1-1; the D is unclear. CDR3 size: 15 residues. Looked up from germline, CDR1 is MNHNS and CDR2 is SASEGT. V lost 7 bases, J lost 0 bases, and 15 bases lay in between. Here the CDR3 reads CASTPPRTLNTEAFF. Written as DNA, the CDR3 is TGTGCCAGCACCCCACCACGAACCTTGAACACTGAAGCTTTCTTT.

This clonotype was seen more than once but under ten times. The chain recombines TRBV3-1 with TRBJ2-1; TRBD2 agrees at 9 bases. Losses at the gene ends were 0 bases for V and 6 bases for J; bases not matched to a gene: 6. The length of the CDR3 is 16 residues. CDR1 LGHDT and CDR2 YNNKEL come from the germline V gene (reference sequence). The CDR3 nucleotides are TGTGCCAGCAGCCAAGACGCGGGAGGGCCAAGCAATGAGCAGTTCTTC. Translated, it gives CASSQDAGGPSNEQFF.